A single sample is the source of the 10 T cell receptor beta chains below, sequenced in a study of blood T cell repertoires in COVID-19. Only in-frame clones appear in the TCRdb table, and some are missing; sequencing was by immunoSEQ multiplex PCR. The sample has about 180,000 clones, roughly 84% seen once; the top ten hold 6% to 7.5%. Material: PBMCs or T cells enriched from blood (not recorded which). Source of these receptors: a woman aged 45-65 years who had recovered from COVID-19.

The chain couples TRBV7-8 to TRBJ1-2; 9 bases match TRBD1. Germline values: CDR1 SGHVS, CDR2 FQNEAQ. There are 15 residues in the CDR3. J was trimmed by 7 bases and V by 2 bases; bases with no gene match: 8. CDR3 in amino acids: CASSLQGQGLGGYTF. Written as DNA, the CDR3 is TGTGCCAGCAGCTTACAGGGACAGGGATTGGGTGGCTACACCTTC.

The chain joins TRBV7-2 to TRBJ2-7, with D tentatively TRBD2 (6 bases). Trimming left V 3 bases short and J 2 bases short, with 20 bases between. From germline, CDR1 is SGHTA and CDR2 FQGNSA. CDR3 length equals 17 residues. This chain's CDR3 is CASSFLTPGLSPYEQYF. The CDR3 bases are TGTGCCAGCAGCTTCCTTACTCCGGGACTGTCACCCTACGAGCAGTACTTC.

This clone was counted a single time. V gene TRBV3-1 (or the pseudogene TRBV3-2) combines with J gene TRBJ1-2; the match to TRBD1 covers 7 bases. The junction had 15 bases not matched to a gene; V was cut back by 0 bases and J by 8 bases. Germline V CDR1 and CDR2: LGHDT, YNNKEL (reference sequence). CDR3 length: 17 residues. The DNA for the CDR3 is TGTGCCAGCAGCCAAGATCCAGCCCCCCGGGACAGACACGGCTACACCTTC. It codes for CASSQDPAPRDRHGYTF.

The chain recombines TRBV7-8 with TRBJ2-1; D might be TRBD2 (6 bases). The CDR3 runs 14 residues. In germline, CDR1 is SGHVS, CDR2 FQNEAQ. V was shortened by 3 bases and J by 8 bases, with 14 bases between the two germline ends. CDR3 residues: CASSLGGGTDEQFF. The CDR3, as DNA: TGTGCCAGCAGCTTGGGAGGAGGGACGGATGAGCAGTTCTTC. The entire variable domain, with the rest obtained from reference TRBV7-8 and TRBJ2-1, is as follows: GAGVSQSPRYKVAKRGQDVALRCDPISGHVSLFWYQQALGQGPEFLTYFQNEAQLDKSGLPSDRFFAERPEGSVSTLKIQRTQQEDSAVYLCASSLGGGTDEQFFGPGTRLTVL.

This sequence joins TRBV7-2 and TRBJ2-7; possibly TRBD1 for D (6 bases). The CDR3 consists of 16 residues. The V gene's germline CDR1 is SGHTA and CDR2 FQGNSA. The germline V and J ends were trimmed by 5 bases and 1 base, with 18 bases remaining between them. As DNA, the CDR3 is TGTGCCAGCAGCCCATCAGGGGACGCTAGGTCCTACGAGCAGTACTTC. Protein sequence: CASSPSGDARSYEQYF.

The chain couples TRBV16 to TRBJ2-7, with 9 nucleotides matching TRBD1. Trimming took 4 bases from V and 6 from J; bases not matched to a gene: 7. This CDR3 has 14 amino acids. The V gene's germline CDR1 is KGHSY and CDR2 FQNENV. CDR3 protein: CASSRGQGHSEQYF. The CDR3 DNA sequence: TGTGCCAGCAGCCGGGGACAGGGCCACTCCGAGCAGTACTTC.

Points on this clone: Other nucleotide sequences in the sample specify the same CDR3. V usage is TRBV18 and J usage is TRBJ1-1, with 7 bases lining up with TRBD1. The CDR3 runs to 14 residues. Germline values: CDR1 KGHSH, CDR2 LQKENI. The J segment lost 2 bases and the V segment lost 4 bases, leaving 4 bases of the junction unmatched. Here the CDR3 DNA reads TGTGCCAGCTCACGGGACAGACAAAACACTGAAGCTTTCTTT. The encoded protein is CASSRDRQNTEAFF.

The rearrangement uses TRBV7-2 and TRBJ2-3; D perhaps matches TRBD2 (5 bases). CDR1 and CDR2 (germline): SGHTA, FQGNSA. Trimming stripped 0 bases from V and 4 bases from J, with 14 bases between. The CDR3 is made up of 16 amino acids. CDR3 sequence (DNA): TGTGCCAGCAGCTTAGCGCGGGCTTTAGAGCCAGATACGCAGTATTTT. It yields the protein CASSLARALEPDTQYF.

This CDR3 is CASKQSRANYGYTF. For the CDR3, the DNA is TGTGCCAGTAAACAGTCCAGAGCTAACTATGGCTACACCTTC. The chain employs TRBV19 and TRBJ1-2; D ambiguous. CDR1 and CDR2 (germline): LNHDA, SQIVND (reference sequence). The V end lost 7 bases, the J end lost 0 bases, and 12 bases lay between the germline ends. CDR3 length equals 14 residues.

The V call is TRBV7-2, the J call TRBJ1-5; 7 bases line up with TRBD1. Trimming removed 5 bases from V and 5 bases from J; junction bases left unmatched: 3. Germline CDR1 reads SGHTA; CDR2 reads FQGNSA. The CDR3 is made up of 13 amino acids. The CDR3 DNA reads TGTGCCAGCAGCCCTGACAGGGATCAGCCCCAGCATTTT. This gives the protein CASSPDRDQPQHF.